The subject of this entry is one T cell receptor beta chain. Profiling relied on immunoSEQ multiplex PCR, and the TCRdb table lists in-frame clones only, not all of them. The sample yields about 200,000 clones, around 82% seen once. These data are taken from a study of blood T cell repertoires in COVID-19. Study-wide background: Specimens from acute and convalescent COVID-19 originated in the United States, Italy and Spain.

After removal of 4 bases from V and 2 bases from J, the junction contained 2 bases not matched to a gene. Per germline, CDR1 MGHRA and CDR2 YSYEKL. The CDR3 covers 13 residues. The study counted Cohort 3 donors as recovered given two negative PCRs, clearance, or symptom resolution. The sequencing sample was made of PBMCs or T cells enriched from blood (not recorded which). This clonotype was sampled from a man between 40 and 49 years old who had recovered from COVID-19. The chain carries TRBV4-1 and TRBJ2-7; 7 nucleotides match TRBD1. The CDR3 loop is CASSPGQAYEQYF. In DNA, the CDR3 is TGCGCCAGCAGCCCTGGACAGGCCTACGAGCAGTACTTC.